This is a list of T cell receptor beta chains from one sample in a study of cytomegalovirus exposure and HLA in healthy donors. Method: immunoSEQ multiplex PCR; TCRdb's copy keeps in-frame clones and lacks some. This table has fewer than 400,000 clones, roughly 88% appearing once. The sample comprised PBMCs. The receptors shown here come from a woman aged 18-30 years in good health and CMV-seronegative. CDR3s include the opening cysteine and the closing phenylalanine or tryptophan. A D gene is named only where the DNA matches it firmly.

d_call | j_call | v_call | cdr3_aa
TRBD2 | TRBJ2-4 | TRBV12-5 | CASGPRTSGRAMDIQYF
TRBD1 | TRBJ2-7 | TRBV28 | CASSSTGVEQYF
NA | TRBJ2-7 | TRBV4-3 | CASSQEGHSLLYEQYF
TRBD2 | TRBJ2-4 | TRBV2 | CASSERDSSGRDIQYF
TRBD2 | TRBJ2-2 | TRBV19 | CASRPSGTTGELFF
NA | TRBJ1-5 | TRBV27 | CASSEYTGSSNQPQHF
TRBD1 | TRBJ2-1 | TRBV4-2 | CASSQGRDRVSDEQFF
TRBD2 | TRBJ2-1 | TRBV7-3 | CASSPRTSGRGFSGEQFF
TRBD2 | TRBJ2-5 | TRBV5-1 | CASSDPSGRGETQYF
NA | TRBJ1-4 | TRBV10-3 | CATGAGATNEKLFF
NA | TRBJ2-7 | TRBV27 | CASSLEAAVYPSQQYF
TRBD1 | TRBJ1-5 | TRBV6-5 | CASSPNRGAQPQHF
NA | TRBJ2-1 | TRBV4-2 | CASSQGDSREQFF
TRBD1 | TRBJ1-2 | TRBV6-1 | CAGGQGAIYGYTF
NA | TRBJ1-2 | TRBV6-6 | CASSYSAGSGYTF
NA | TRBJ2-5 | TRBV2 | CASSVGSGTQYF
NA | TRBJ1-1 | TRBV7-9 | CASSLGEIEAFF
NA | TRBJ2-7 | TRBV29-1 | CSVEYAGAYEQYF
TRBD2 | TRBJ2-7 | TRBV6-5 | CASSYPGTSGSYEQYF
NA | TRBJ1-2 | TRBV6-5 | CASSYSSAGADTGYTF
TRBD1 | TRBJ2-7 | TRBV4-3 | CASSPGLTGGSYEQYF
NA | TRBJ2-4 | TRBV18 | CASSPGGAAKNIQYF
TRBD1 | TRBJ1-1 | TRBV25-1 | CASSTQGYTEAFF
TRBD1 | TRBJ2-1 | TRBV5-1 | CASSFGTGAHNEQFF
NA | TRBJ2-7 | TRBV28 | CASSLQGYEQYF
NA | TRBJ1-5 | TRBV18 | CASSREDQPQHF
TRBD2 | TRBJ2-3 | TRBV5-8 | CASSSRRRLAGSTDTQYF
NA | TRBJ2-7 | TRBV6-6 | CASSHLALANYEQYF
NA | TRBJ2-2 | TRBV2 | CASSEALQSWRLFF
NA | TRBJ1-1 | TRBV2 | CASRDREDTEAFF
TRBD1 | TRBJ2-7 | TRBV10-3 | CAISDRQGTSYEQYF
TRBD1 | TRBJ2-5 | TRBV4-2 | CASSWEGTGRGETQYF
TRBD2 | TRBJ2-7 | TRBV7-9 | CASSHGLAFSYEQYF
TRBD1 | TRBJ2-3 | TRBV5-4 | CASSFVDRAISDTQYF
TRBD2 | TRBJ2-1 | TRBV7-8 | CASSLRGLAGVNEQFF
TRBD1 | TRBJ2-6 | TRBV15 | CATSSDRGISGANVLTF
NA | TRBJ2-7 | TRBV11-2 | CASSWRDGYEQYF
TRBD2 | TRBJ2-1 | TRBV4-1 | CASSQKGSGRDNEQFF
TRBD1 | TRBJ1-1 | TRBV5-4 | CASSPTGDTEAFF
NA | TRBJ2-3 | TRBV18 | CASSPSSAGTDTQYF
NA | TRBJ1-1 | TRBV9 | CASSTGDTFNTEAFF
NA | TRBJ2-2 | TRBV4-3 | CASSQDGVQGAGELFF
NA | TRBJ1-1 | TRBV27 | CASSLFQGIGLAEAFF
NA | TRBJ2-1 | TRBV29-1 | CSVERVGRGSPLVYNEQFF
NA | TRBJ2-1 | TRBV11-2 | CASSSPRGIYNEQFF
TRBD2 | TRBJ2-1 | TRBV28 | CASSSHWASGSRYNEQFF
NA | TRBJ1-4 | TRBV20-1 | CSAPLNEKLFF
NA | TRBJ2-3 | TRBV4-3 | CASSQDSGTLLADTQYF
NA | TRBJ2-7 | TRBV5-1 | CASKEHGGPYEQYF
NA | TRBJ2-3 | TRBV4-3 | CASSQVVGTDTQYF
TRBD1 | TRBJ1-2 | TRBV5-1 | CASSSRQGIGYGYTF
NA | TRBJ2-1 | TRBV7-7 | CASSPVGGARNEQFF
NA | TRBJ2-7 | TRBV4-1 | CASSPSPGEEQYF
NA | TRBJ1-4 | TRBV11-2 | CASSLAGRQLFF
TRBD2 | TRBJ2-3 | TRBV7-2 | CASSLGGAGAGTQYF
TRBD1 | TRBJ1-1 | TRBV10-3 | CAISEGQGWTEAFF
NA | TRBJ2-7 | TRBV28 | CASREGASYEQYF
TRBD1 | TRBJ1-2 | TRBV6-4 | CASSQTGQGGGYTF
NA | TRBJ2-1 | TRBV6-5 | CASRTGVSSYNEQFF
NA | TRBJ2-7 | TRBV4-3 | CASSWTPANYEQYF